The entry below gives a single TCR beta chain sequence along with its context. Ten or more counts support this clonotype. Its antigen is still unknown. Base qualities were left out, and no much larger clone turns up one base away. The record originates from a study of human T cells and chemical hapten exposure (dated by TCRdb to about 2021). Looking at the study overall: For sensitization, 2% DPC in acetone was applied to a roughly 2 cm by roughly 2 cm area of upper inner arm skin. Patients additionally received weekly therapeutic DPC doses to the scalp throughout the roughly 26-week study period. Patch tests used Finn chambers with 0.01% DPC on the upper back, scored after 6 days by International Contact Dermatitis Research Group standards. The mostly female patient cohort included alopecia areata with under or over 50% scalp involvement, alopecia totalis and alopecia universalis. Libraries were pooled for sequencing, and per-sample TCR yields varied mainly because of small differences in library volumes within the pool. Peripheral blood TCR repertoire changes were tracked in vivo in alopecia patients during primary and secondary sensitization to the hapten diphenylcyclopropenone (DPC). Blood was sampled from patients pre-sensitization (week 0) and at 2, 6 and about 24 weeks after DPC sensitization. Roughly 30 alopecia patients provided blood for TCR sequencing at one to four time points (pre-sensitization, 2, 6 and 24 weeks).

The time point label on this specimen signifies: patch test 1, 2 weeks after DPC sensitization. The sample's treatment or condition label is to be understood as: therapeutic diphenylcyclopropenone sensitization with weekly scalp DPC. At each patch-test visit, blood was drawn before the patch test was applied. To be eligible, patients had to be aged 18 to 70, diagnosed with alopecia and judged suitable for DPC therapy, while pregnant patients were excluded. Total RNA was extracted from unfractionated whole blood that had been collected in Tempus Blood RNA tubes. Library preparation employed RACE. The data were produced on a NextSeq 500. During library preparation, unique molecular identifiers were attached to individual cDNA molecules so that TCRs could be counted in a quantitative, reproducible way. Each blood RNA sample was used to sequence both TCR alpha and TCR beta chains. Under the source paper's analysis protocol: The median number of TCRs per sample was roughly 100,000, ranging from roughly 20,000 to 690,600. The Decombinator software suite was used to annotate V, J and CDR3 in the TCR reads. Every sample was subsampled to the same number of TCRs (28,000) for the PS versus PT1 abundance plots. Expanded TCRs were defined as absent before sensitization and observed at least eight times at the 2-week time point. The raw public data were reprocessed by TCRdb itself: fastp quality trimming at Q25, MiXCR clonotype calling, in-frame beta chains only. Each entry merges the rows of one CDR3 protein and shows their most common DNA and genes. These V and J calls are TCRdb output, not the study's own analysis. Here the sample has about 57,000 distinct CDR3 sequences; around 9.3% occur a single time. The top ten constitute 13% of the sample.

For this chain, trimming is 6 bases at the V end and 2 bases at the J end, and the number of junction bases without a gene match is 5. From its cysteine to its phenylalanine, the CDR3 spans 14 amino acids. Only the CDR3 region is kept as DNA, spanning 42 bases read in frame from base 1. For CDR1 and CDR2, the germline V gene lists MDHEN and SYDVKM. Study-wide conclusions, independent of this receptor: Repeated subsampling changed both the strength of the expansion versus patch-test correlation and the threshold at which the correlation became significant. Patch test score was positively correlated with the number of PT1 expanded TCRs, with significance at thresholds 8, 16 and 32 but not at 4. Expanded TCRs formed significantly more large CDR3 similarity clusters than pre-sensitization or healthy control sets, consistent with antigen-driven responses. No change with DPC sensitization was found in the number of TCRs above 1 in 1000 frequency, and no evidence of global repertoire structure alterations was found. All patients had alopecia, a presumed autoimmune disease, so their immune response might differ from that of healthy individuals.

The specimen was whole blood, collected in connection with sensitization to the hapten diphenylcyclopropenone (DPC). Rearrangement joined TRBV28 to TRBJ2-7, and 9 bases in between align with TRBD1. The sequence derives from a woman aged 40 to 50 with alopecia areata. Some clones in this sample may be carry-over from other donors' samples. The CDR3 protein: CASRGQGTTYEQYF. The DNA is as follows: TGTGCCAGCAGAGGACAGGGGACCACCTACGAGCAGTACTTC. Here the CDR3 is joined to the reference TRBV28 and TRBJ2-7 genes, and the full variable domain is: DVKVTQSSRYLVKRTGEKVFLECVQDMDHENMFWYRQDPGLGLRLIYFSYDVKMKEKGDIPEGYSVSREKKERFSLILESASTNQTSMYLCASRGQGTTYEQYFGPGTRLTVT.